The rows below give T cell receptor beta chains drawn from one sample of a study of T cell repertoires in cytomegalovirus infection. TCRdb ran MiXCR on the reads and lists one entry per CDR3 protein. The table has a few hundred thousand distinct CDR3 sequences, 12% to 15% seen once. The sample taken for sequencing was PBMCs. The receptors derive from a human donor in good health (CMV status not recorded). Some clones in this sample may be carry-over from other donors' samples. CDR3s leave out the opening cysteine and the closing phenylalanine or tryptophan.

J,V,CDR3
TRBJ1-1,TRBV29-1,SVGGRGVNTEAF
TRBJ1-5,TRBV2,ASSEALLGFQPQH
TRBJ1-2,TRBV4-3,ASSQEGGYGYT
TRBJ1-2,TRBV5-6,ASSLGRTGVNIDYT
TRBJ1-2,TRBV4-2,ASSRPDAGTGHTGYT
TRBJ2-4,TRBV20-1,SARDPREVPKNIQY
TRBJ1-3,TRBV18,ASSPLGASSDGNTIY
TRBJ1-1,TRBV5-1,ASSPTGGSKGTEAF
TRBJ2-7,TRBV9,ASSAPNSYEQY
TRBJ2-7,TRBV7-9,ASSQSRGYEQY
TRBJ2-7,TRBV6-2/TRBV6-3,ASSYQPGQGSHEQY
TRBJ2-3,TRBV10-3,AISERRGTYTDTQY
TRBJ1-1,TRBV4-1,ASSPGTVQAPQAF
TRBJ1-1,TRBV7-2,ASSLDSSSNTEAF
TRBJ2-5,TRBV7-8,ASSRLSSGGWEETQY
TRBJ1-2,TRBV29-1,SVVDLREGYT
TRBJ1-6,TRBV29-1,SVTSGSHSPLH
TRBJ2-3,TRBV14,ASSQDQGDTQY
TRBJ1-3,TRBV4-1,ASSPAERRANTIY
TRBJ2-1,TRBV7-2,ASSLGAAARYEQF
TRBJ2-1,TRBV6-2/TRBV6-3,ASSPYSSYNEQF
TRBJ1-4,TRBV7-2,ASSKTGAHEKLF
TRBJ1-1,TRBV19,ASARRGAEAF
TRBJ2-2,TRBV29-1,SVEVGGAGTGELF
TRBJ2-3,TRBV4-2,ASSQESGRAYTDTQY
TRBJ2-7,TRBV23-1,ASSGDSSYEQY
TRBJ1-1,TRBV7-3,ASTEGGGIRNTEAF
TRBJ1-1,TRBV6-5,ASSRPGTAINTEAF
TRBJ2-5,TRBV7-2,ASSLSGTSGSTQETQY
TRBJ1-1,TRBV5-1,ASSLGALTEAF
TRBJ2-5,TRBV6-6,ASTPGGKTQY
TRBJ1-1,TRBV7-9,ASSLADNTEAF
TRBJ2-5,TRBV5-4,AGSAGTFQETQY
TRBJ1-5,TRBV19,ASSIDPTAVGQPQH
TRBJ1-4,TRBV5-1,ASSSPPGGSSTNEKLF
TRBJ1-5,TRBV12-3/TRBV12-4,ASSLGSGNQPQH
TRBJ1-3,TRBV7-3,ASIRRRANSSGNTIY
TRBJ1-5,TRBV28,ASRLWGQPQH
TRBJ2-3,TRBV7-2,ASNPKLGGSTDTQY
TRBJ1-2,TRBV2,ASRAGLFNDGYT
TRBJ1-1,TRBV7-8,ASSLFGRGGNTEAF
TRBJ2-6,TRBV4-1,ASSQVTRTGGGANVLT
TRBJ1-2,TRBV28,ASSSPGTGNNGYT
TRBJ1-6,TRBV20-1,SAQATGSSYNSPLH
TRBJ2-1,TRBV25-1,ASSELREFSYNEQF
TRBJ2-7,TRBV4-3,ASSPDAAVGVAY